This record looks at one T cell receptor beta chain sequence and its context. Method: immunoSEQ multiplex PCR; TCRdb's copy keeps in-frame clones and lacks some. The repertoire holds over 350,000 clones, with approximately 95% as singletons. The germline CDR1 and CDR2 sequences are MDHEN and SYDVKM. This CDR3 region has 12 residues. V lost 6 bases and J 5 bases, leaving 11 bases between the germline ends. The sample is drawn from a study of shared T cell receptors in the human thymus. The chain is built from TRBV28 and TRBJ2-7; D not certain. The clonotype was recovered from a human donor. Sequencing used thymocytes. The CDR3 coding sequence is TGTGCCAGCAGCCCGACGTCAAACGAGCAGTACTTC. Translated, it gives CASSPTSNEQYF.